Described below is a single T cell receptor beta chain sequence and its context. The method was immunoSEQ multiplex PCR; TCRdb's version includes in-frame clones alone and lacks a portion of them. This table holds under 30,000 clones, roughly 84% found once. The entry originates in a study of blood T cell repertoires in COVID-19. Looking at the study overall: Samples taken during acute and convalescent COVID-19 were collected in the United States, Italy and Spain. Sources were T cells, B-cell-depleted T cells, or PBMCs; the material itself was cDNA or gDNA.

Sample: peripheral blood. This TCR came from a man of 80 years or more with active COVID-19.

The CDR3 reads CAWSRGRAYEQYF. Here the CDR3 DNA reads TGTGCCTGGAGTAGGGGTAGAGCCTACGAGCAGTACTTC. V is TRBV30 and J is TRBJ2-7; D may be TRBD1 (5 bases). V dropped 2 bases and J dropped 2 bases, with 10 bases sitting between them. The CDR3 has 13 amino acids. CDR1 is GTSNPN and CDR2 is SVGIG in the germline V gene (reference sequence).